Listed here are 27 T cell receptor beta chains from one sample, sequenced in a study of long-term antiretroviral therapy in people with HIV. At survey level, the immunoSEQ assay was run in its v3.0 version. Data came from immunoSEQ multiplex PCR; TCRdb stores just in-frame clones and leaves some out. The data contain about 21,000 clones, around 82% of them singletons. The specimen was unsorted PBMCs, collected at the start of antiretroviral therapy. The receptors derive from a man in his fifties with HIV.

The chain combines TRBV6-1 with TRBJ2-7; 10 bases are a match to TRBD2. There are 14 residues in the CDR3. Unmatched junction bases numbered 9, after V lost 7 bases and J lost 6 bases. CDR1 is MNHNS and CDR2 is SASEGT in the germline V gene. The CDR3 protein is CASMPSGSIGEQYF. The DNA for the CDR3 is TGTGCCAGCATGCCTAGCGGGAGTATAGGCGAGCAGTACTTC.

CDR3 region: CASSLVQGDTDTQYF. DNA of the CDR3: TGTGCCAGCAGCTTAGTTCAGGGAGACACAGATACGCAGTATTTT. The J gene is TRBJ2-3, the V gene TRBV7-2, with D perhaps being TRBD1 or TRBD2 (5 bases each). The CDR3 is 15 residues long. The germline gives CDR1 SGHTA, CDR2 FQGNSA. V was clipped by 1 base and J by 2 bases, with 10 bases between them.

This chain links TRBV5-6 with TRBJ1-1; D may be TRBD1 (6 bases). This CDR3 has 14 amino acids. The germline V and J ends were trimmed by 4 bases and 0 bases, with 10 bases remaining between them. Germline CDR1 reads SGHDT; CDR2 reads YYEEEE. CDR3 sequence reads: CASSRWGLNTEAFF. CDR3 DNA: TGTGCCAGCAGCCGATGGGGGCTGAACACTGAAGCTTTCTTT.

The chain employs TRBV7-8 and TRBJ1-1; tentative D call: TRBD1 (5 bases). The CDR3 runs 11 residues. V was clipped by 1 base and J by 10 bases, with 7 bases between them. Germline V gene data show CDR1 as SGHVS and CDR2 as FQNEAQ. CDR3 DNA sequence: TGTGCCAGCAGCTTAGGGGGCCGAGCTTTCTTT. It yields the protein CASSLGGRAFF.

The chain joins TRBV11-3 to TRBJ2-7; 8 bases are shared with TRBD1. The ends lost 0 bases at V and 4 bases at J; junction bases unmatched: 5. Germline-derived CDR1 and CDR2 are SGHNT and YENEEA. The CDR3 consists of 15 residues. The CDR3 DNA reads TGTGCCAGCAGCTTAGAAGGACAGGGTATTTACGAGCAGTACTTC. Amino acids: CASSLEGQGIYEQYF.

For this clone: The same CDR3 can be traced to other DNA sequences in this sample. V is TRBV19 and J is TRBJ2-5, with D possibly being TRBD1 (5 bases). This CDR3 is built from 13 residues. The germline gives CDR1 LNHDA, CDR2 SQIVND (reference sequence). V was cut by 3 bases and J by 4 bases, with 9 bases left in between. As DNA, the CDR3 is TGTGCCAGTAGTATCAGGGTGGGAGAGACCCAGTACTTC. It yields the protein CASSIRVGETQYF.

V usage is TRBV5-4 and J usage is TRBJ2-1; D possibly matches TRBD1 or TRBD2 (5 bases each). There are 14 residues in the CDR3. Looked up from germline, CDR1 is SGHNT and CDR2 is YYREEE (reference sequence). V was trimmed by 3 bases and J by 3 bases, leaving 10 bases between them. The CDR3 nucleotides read TGTGCCAGCAGCTGGGACGGTCTCTACAATGAGCAGTTCTTC. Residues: CASSWDGLYNEQFF.

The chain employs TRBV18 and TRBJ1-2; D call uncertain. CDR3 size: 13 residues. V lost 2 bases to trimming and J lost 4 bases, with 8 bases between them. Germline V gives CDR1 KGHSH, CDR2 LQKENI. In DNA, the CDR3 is TGTGCCAGCTCACCAGAGGGCGGCTATGGCTACACCTTC. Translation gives CASSPEGGYGYTF.

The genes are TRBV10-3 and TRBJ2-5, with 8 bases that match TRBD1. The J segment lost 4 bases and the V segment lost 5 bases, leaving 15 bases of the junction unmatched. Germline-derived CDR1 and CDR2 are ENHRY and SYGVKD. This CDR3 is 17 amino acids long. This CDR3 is CAISNHLEDRERETQYF. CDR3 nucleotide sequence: TGTGCCATCAGTAACCACCTAGAGGACAGGGAGCGAGAGACCCAGTACTTC.

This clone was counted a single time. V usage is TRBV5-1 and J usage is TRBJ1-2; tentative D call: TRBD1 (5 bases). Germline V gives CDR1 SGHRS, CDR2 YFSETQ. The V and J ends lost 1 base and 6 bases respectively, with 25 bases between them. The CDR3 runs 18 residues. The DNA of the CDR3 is TGCGCCAGCAGCTTGATGGGTCCGAGGGCGCTACTGGGGGATGGCTACACCTTC. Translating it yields CASSLMGPRALLGDGYTF.

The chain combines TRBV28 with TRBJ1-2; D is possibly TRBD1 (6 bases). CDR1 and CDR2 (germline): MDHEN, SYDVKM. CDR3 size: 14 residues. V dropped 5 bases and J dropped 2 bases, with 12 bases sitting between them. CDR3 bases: TGTGCCAGCAGTGCTTACAGGGAGAACTATGGCTACACCTTC. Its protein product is CASSAYRENYGYTF.

As DNA, the CDR3 is TGTGCCAGCAGCTTAGAGGGGACCACAGGCTACGAGCAGTACTTC. As protein: CASSLEGTTGYEQYF. The rearrangement joins TRBV7-2 to TRBJ2-7; the D call may be TRBD1 or TRBD2 (5 bases each). CDR1 is SGHTA, CDR2 FQGNSA, per germline. Trimming cost V 1 base and J 3 bases, with 13 bases left between them. The CDR3 contains 15 residues.

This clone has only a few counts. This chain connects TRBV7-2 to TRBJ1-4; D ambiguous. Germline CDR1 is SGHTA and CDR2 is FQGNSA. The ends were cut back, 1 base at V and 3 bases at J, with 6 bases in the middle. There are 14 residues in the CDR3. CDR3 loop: CASSLGSANEKLFF. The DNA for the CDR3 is TGTGCCAGCAGCTTAGGGTCGGCTAATGAAAAACTGTTTTTT.

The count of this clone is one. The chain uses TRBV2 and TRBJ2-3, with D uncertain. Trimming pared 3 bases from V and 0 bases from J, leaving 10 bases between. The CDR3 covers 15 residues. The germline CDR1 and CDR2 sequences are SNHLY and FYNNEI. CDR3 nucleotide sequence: TGTGCCAGCAGTGACGACCCCGCTAGCACAGATACGCAGTATTTT. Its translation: CASSDDPASTDTQYF.

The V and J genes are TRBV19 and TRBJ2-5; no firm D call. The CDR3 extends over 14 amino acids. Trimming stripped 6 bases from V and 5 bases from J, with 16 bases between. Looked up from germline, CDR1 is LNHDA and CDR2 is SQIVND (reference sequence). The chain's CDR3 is CASSMGGSFETQYF. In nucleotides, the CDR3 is TGTGCCAGTAGCATGGGCGGTAGTTTTGAGACCCAGTACTTC.

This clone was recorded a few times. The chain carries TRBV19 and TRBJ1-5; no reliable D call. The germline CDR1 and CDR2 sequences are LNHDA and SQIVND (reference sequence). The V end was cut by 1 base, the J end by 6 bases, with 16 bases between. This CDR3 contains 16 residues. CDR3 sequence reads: CASSIATALGSQPQHF. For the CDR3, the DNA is TGTGCCAGTAGTATAGCGACGGCTTTAGGGAGTCAGCCCCAGCATTTT.

The CDR3 DNA follows: TGTGCCAGCAGTGGCCCCCTCGAGCAGTACTTC. Protein sequence: CASSGPLEQYF. The chain joins TRBV2 to TRBJ2-7; D not certain. CDR3 size: 11 residues. CDR1 and CDR2 from the germline V gene are SNHLY and FYNNEI. V was trimmed by 4 bases and J by 6 bases, leaving 7 bases between them.

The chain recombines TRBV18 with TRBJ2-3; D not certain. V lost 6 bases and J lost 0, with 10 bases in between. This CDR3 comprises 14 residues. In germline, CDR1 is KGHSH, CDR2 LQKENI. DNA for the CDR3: TGTGCCAGCTCCCCCTTGGCCAGCACAGATACGCAGTATTTT. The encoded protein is CASSPLASTDTQYF. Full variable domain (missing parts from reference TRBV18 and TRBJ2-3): NAGVMQNPRHLVRRRGQEARLRCSPMKGHSHVYWYRQLPEEGLKFMVYLQKENIIDESGMPKERFSAEFPKEGPSILRIQQVVRGDSAAYFCASSPLASTDTQYFGPGTRLTVL.

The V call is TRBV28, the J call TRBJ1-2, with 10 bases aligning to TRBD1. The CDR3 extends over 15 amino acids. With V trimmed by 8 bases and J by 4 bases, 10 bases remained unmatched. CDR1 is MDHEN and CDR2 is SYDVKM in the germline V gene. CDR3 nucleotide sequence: TGTGCCAGCTCGACAGGGGGCCAGGTTGGCTATGGCTACACCTTC. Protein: CASSTGGQVGYGYTF.

CDR3 loop: CASSHIQAFF. As DNA, the CDR3 is TGCGCCAGCAGCCATATCCAAGCTTTCTTT. The genes are TRBV4-1 and TRBJ1-1, with D unresolved. From germline, CDR1 is MGHRA and CDR2 YSYEKL. There are 10 residues in the CDR3. The V gene lost 3 bases and the J gene lost 9 bases, with 5 bases spanning the gap.

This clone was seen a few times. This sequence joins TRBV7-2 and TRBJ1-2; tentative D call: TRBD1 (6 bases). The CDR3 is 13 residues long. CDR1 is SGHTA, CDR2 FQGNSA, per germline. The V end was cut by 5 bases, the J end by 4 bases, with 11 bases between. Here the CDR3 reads CASSLGQFYGYTF. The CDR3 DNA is TGTGCCAGCAGCCTTGGACAGTTCTATGGCTACACCTTC.

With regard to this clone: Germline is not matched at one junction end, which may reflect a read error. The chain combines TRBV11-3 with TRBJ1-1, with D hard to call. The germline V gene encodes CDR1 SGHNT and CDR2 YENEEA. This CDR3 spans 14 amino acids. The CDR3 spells CASSLGQVNTEAFF. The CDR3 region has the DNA TGTGCCAGCAGTTTAGGGCAGGTGAACACTGAAGCTTTCTTT.

CDR3 amino acids: CASSYGTTREKLFF. The DNA for the CDR3 is TGTGCCAGCAGTTATGGGACGACGAGGGAAAAACTGTTTTTT. This chain joins TRBV6-5 and TRBJ1-4; TRBD1 is a possible D gene (5 bases). V was shortened by 3 bases and J by 8 bases, with 13 bases between the two germline ends. Per germline, CDR1 MNHEY and CDR2 SVGAGI. The CDR3 sequence is 14 residues long.

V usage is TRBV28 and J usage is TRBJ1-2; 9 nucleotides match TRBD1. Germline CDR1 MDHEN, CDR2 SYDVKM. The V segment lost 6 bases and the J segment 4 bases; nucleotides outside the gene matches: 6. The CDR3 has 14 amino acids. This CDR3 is CASSSGTGTYGYTF. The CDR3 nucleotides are TGTGCCAGCAGCTCCGGGACAGGGACCTATGGCTACACCTTC.

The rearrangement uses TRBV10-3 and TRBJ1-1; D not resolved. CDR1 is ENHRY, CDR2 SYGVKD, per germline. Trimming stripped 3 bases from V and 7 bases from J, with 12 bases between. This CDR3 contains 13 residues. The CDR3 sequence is CAISDSRIGEAFF. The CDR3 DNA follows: TGTGCCATCAGTGACTCAAGGATCGGTGAAGCTTTCTTT.

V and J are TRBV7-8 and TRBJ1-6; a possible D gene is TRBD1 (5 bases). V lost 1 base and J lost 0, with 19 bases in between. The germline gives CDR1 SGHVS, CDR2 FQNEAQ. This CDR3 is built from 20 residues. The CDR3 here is CASSLEKERRQLSYNSPLHF. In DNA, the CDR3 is TGTGCCAGCAGCTTAGAGAAGGAGAGGAGACAGCTCTCCTATAATTCACCCCTCCACTTT.

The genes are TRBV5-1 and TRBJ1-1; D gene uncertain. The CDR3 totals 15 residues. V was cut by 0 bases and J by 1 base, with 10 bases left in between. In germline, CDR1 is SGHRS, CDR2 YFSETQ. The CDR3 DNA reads TGCGCCAGCAGCTTGGCCGAGGGCGGGAACACTGAAGCTTTCTTT. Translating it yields CASSLAEGGNTEAFF.